A single sample is the source of the 2 T cell receptor beta chains below, sequenced in a study of blood T cell repertoires in COVID-19. The repertoire was sequenced with immunoSEQ multiplex PCR; TCRdb's copy has only in-frame clones and lacks some. The profile shows around 180,000 clones, about 84% of them singletons. Sequenced input: PBMCs or T cells enriched from blood (not recorded which). These receptors were obtained from a man aged 45-65 years who had recovered from COVID-19.

This clone was picked up a small number of times. The chain couples TRBV11-2 to TRBJ2-3; the match to TRBD2 covers 12 bases. The CDR3 has 19 amino acids. With 5 bases clipped from V and 2 bases from J, the junction kept 14 bases outside the gene matches. CDR1 SGHAT and CDR2 FQNNGV come from the germline V gene. CDR3 DNA: TGTGCCAGCAGCCCTAGCGGGGGGGCCCGGACGACGCTCACAGATACGCAGTATTTT. It encodes CASSPSGGARTTLTDTQYF. The complete variable domain, with remaining parts taken from reference TRBV11-2 and TRBJ2-3, reads EAGVAQSPRYKIIEKRQSVAFWCNPISGHATLYWYQQILGQGPKLLIQFQNNGVVDDSQLPKDRFSAERLKGVDSTLKIQPAKLEDSAVYLCASSPSGGARTTLTDTQYFGPGTRLTVL.

The sample holds a few counts of this clone. The chain employs TRBV5-1 and TRBJ2-5; weak D call: TRBD2 (5 bases). Trimming stripped 5 bases from V and 3 bases from J, with 17 bases between. CDR1 is SGHRS and CDR2 is YFSETQ in the germline V gene. CDR3 length: 15 residues. The CDR3 region is CASSSTLGIEETQYF. CDR3 DNA sequence: TGCGCCAGCAGTTCAACCCTCGGGATAGAAGAGACCCAGTACTTC. The full variable domain, rest sourced from reference TRBV5-1 and TRBJ2-5, is KAGVTQTPRYLIKTRGQQVTLSCSPISGHRSVSWYQQTPGQGLQFLFEYFSETQRNKGNFPGRFSGRQFSNSRSEMNVSTLELGDSALYLCASSSTLGIEETQYFGPGTRLLVL.